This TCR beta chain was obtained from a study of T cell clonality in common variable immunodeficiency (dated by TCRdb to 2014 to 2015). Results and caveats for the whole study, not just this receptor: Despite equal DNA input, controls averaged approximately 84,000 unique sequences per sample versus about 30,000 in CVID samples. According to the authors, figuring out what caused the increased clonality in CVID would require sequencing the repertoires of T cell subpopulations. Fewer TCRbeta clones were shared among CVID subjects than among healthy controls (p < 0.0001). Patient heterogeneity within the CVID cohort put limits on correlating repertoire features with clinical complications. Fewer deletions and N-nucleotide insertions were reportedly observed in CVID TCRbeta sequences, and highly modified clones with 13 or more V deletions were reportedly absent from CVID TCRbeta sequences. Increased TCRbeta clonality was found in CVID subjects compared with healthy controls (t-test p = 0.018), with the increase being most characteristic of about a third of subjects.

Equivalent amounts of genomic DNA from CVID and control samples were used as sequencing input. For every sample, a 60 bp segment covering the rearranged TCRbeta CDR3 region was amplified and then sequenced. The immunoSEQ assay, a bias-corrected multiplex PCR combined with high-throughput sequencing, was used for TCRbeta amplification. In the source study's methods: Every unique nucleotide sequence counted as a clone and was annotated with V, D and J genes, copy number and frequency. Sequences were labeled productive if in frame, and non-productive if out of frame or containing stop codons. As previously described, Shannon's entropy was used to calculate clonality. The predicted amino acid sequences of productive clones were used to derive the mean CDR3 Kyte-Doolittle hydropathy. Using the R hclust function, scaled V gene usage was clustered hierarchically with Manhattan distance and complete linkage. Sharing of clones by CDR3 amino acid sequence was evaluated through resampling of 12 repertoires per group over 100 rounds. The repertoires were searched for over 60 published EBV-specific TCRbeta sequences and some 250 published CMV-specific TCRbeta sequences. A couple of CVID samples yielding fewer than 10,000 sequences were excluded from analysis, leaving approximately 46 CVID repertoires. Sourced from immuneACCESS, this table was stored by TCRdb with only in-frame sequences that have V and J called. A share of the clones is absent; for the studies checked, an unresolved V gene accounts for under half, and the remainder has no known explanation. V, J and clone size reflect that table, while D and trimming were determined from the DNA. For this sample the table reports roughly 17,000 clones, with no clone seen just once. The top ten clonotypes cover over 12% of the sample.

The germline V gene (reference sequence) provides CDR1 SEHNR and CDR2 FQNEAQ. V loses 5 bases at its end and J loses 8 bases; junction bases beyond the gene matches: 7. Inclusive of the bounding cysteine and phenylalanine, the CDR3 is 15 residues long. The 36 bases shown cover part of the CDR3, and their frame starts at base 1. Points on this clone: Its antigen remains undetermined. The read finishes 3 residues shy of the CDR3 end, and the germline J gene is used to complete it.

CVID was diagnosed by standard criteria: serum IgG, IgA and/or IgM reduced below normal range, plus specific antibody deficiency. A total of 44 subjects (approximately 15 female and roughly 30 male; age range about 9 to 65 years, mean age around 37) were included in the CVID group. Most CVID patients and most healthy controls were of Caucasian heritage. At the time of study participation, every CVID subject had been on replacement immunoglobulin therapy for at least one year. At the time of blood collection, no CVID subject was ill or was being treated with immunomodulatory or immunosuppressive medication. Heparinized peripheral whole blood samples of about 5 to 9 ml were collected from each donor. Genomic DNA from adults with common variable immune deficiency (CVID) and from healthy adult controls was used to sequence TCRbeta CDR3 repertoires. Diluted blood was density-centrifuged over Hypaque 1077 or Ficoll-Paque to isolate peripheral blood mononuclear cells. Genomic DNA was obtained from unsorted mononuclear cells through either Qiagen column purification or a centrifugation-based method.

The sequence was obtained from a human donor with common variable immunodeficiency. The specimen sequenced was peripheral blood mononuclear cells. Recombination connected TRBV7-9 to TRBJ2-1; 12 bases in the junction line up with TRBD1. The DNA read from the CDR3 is TGTGCCAGCAGCAACGAGGGACAGGGGGCGGATGAG. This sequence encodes CASSNEGQGADE. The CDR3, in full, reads CASSNEGQGADEQFF. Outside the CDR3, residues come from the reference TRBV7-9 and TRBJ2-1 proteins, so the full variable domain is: DTGVSQNPRHKITKRGQNVTFRCDPISEHNRLYWYRQTLGQGPEFLTYFQNEAQLEKSRLLSDRFSAERPKGSFSTLEIQRTEQGDSAMYLCASSNEGQGADEQFFGPGTRLTVL.